These 7 T cell receptor beta chains were sequenced from one sample in a study of blood T cell repertoires in COVID-19. Generated by immunoSEQ multiplex PCR, the TCRdb table keeps only in-frame clones and is missing some. The sample has some 25,000 clones; around 86% are singletons. Material: peripheral blood. The origin of the receptors is a human donor in a cohort sampled during active COVID-19.

This clone was picked up one time. This chain connects TRBV4-1 to TRBJ2-1; maybe TRBD2 (6 bases). The V end lost 3 bases, the J end lost 9 bases, and 24 bases lay between the germline ends. CDR1 MGHRA and CDR2 YSYEKL come from the germline V gene. This CDR3 is 17 amino acids long. CDR3 loop: CASSHYTEGPRGSEQFF. DNA of the CDR3: TGCGCCAGCAGCCACTATACGGAGGGGCCGCGAGGATCTGAGCAGTTCTTC.

V is TRBV19 and J is TRBJ1-5; TRBD1 matches 8 bases. Germline assignment: CDR1 LNHDA and CDR2 SQIVND (reference sequence). The CDR3 covers 14 residues. Losses at the gene ends were 4 bases for V and 5 bases for J; bases not matched to a gene: 4. CDR3 amino acids: CASSKPGGDQPQHF. The CDR3 nucleotides read TGTGCCAGTAGTAAACCAGGGGGCGATCAGCCCCAGCATTTT.

A few counts support this clone. The V and J genes are TRBV6-5 and TRBJ2-7, with 7 bases that match TRBD1. This CDR3 has 13 amino acids. Germline CDR1 MNHEY, CDR2 SVGAGI. The V segment lost 6 bases and the J segment 3 bases; nucleotides outside the gene matches: 5. CDR3 residues: CASRLRDSYEQYF. The CDR3 DNA sequence: TGTGCCAGCAGGCTCCGGGACAGCTACGAGCAGTACTTC.

The chain employs TRBV24-1 and TRBJ2-3; possible D gene TRBD2, 6 bases. Germline CDR1 is KGHDR and CDR2 is SFDVKD. Trimming removed 0 bases at V and 5 bases at J, with 17 bases between. The length of the CDR3 is 17 residues. The CDR3: CATSDLPTSVIVDTQYF. The CDR3 DNA follows: TGTGCCACCAGTGATTTGCCGACTAGTGTTATTGTAGATACGCAGTATTTT.

This chain's CDR3 is CASSFREGGGNEQFF. DNA for the CDR3: TGTGCCAGCAGTTTTCGGGAGGGGGGGGGTAATGAGCAGTTCTTC. V and J are TRBV27 and TRBJ2-1; 8 bases align to TRBD2. The CDR3 extends over 15 amino acids. The V gene's germline CDR1 is MNHEY and CDR2 SMNVEV (reference sequence). The junction had 8 bases not matched to a gene; V was cut back by 3 bases and J by 7 bases.

The chain combines TRBV29-1 with TRBJ1-2; D is perhaps TRBD1 (5 bases). The ends were cut back, 0 bases at V and 7 bases at J, with 12 bases in the middle. The germline V gene encodes CDR1 SQVTM and CDR2 ANQGSEA. The CDR3 runs to 13 residues. DNA of the CDR3: TGCAGCGTTGAAGATTCGGCAGGGTTTGGCTACACCTTC. Protein sequence: CSVEDSAGFGYTF.

The chain uses TRBV5-1 and TRBJ1-2, with TRBD1 as a possible D gene (5 bases). Germline CDR1 SGHRS, CDR2 YFSETQ. V shed 3 bases and J shed 2 bases, with 8 bases lying between them. CDR3 length equals 13 residues. CDR3 in DNA: TGCGCCAGCAGCTCGGCAGGGAACTATGGCTACACCTTC. Translating it yields CASSSAGNYGYTF.